These 8 T cell receptor beta chains originate from one sample sequenced in a study of shared clonotypes between healthy human individuals. Profiled with immunoSEQ multiplex PCR; TCRdb holds only in-frame clones, not every one. Of approximately 1,500,000 clones detected, approximately 98% appear once; the ten largest clones hold around 0.47%. What was sequenced was naive CD4+ T cells sorted from blood. Stated subset: CD45RA+ positively selected. The source of these receptors is a man under 40 in good health.

The V gene is TRBV10-3, the J gene TRBJ1-3; D perhaps matches TRBD1 (6 bases). The CDR3 is 15 amino acids. Germline V gene lookup returns CDR1 ENHRY and CDR2 SYGVKD. V gave up 11 bases and J gave up 0 bases, with 17 bases separating them. The CDR3 spells CAAQGGGYSGNTIYF. CDR3 nucleotide sequence: TGTGCCGCACAGGGTGGGGGGTACTCTGGAAACACCATATATTTT.

The chain combines TRBV5-1 with TRBJ1-2; 7 nucleotides line up with TRBD1. Trimming at V came to 1 base and at J to 7 bases, leaving 13 bases not matched to a gene. This CDR3 spans 16 amino acids. The germline V gene encodes CDR1 SGHRS and CDR2 YFSETQ. The CDR3 loop is CASSLTTTGRGSGYTF. The CDR3, as DNA: TGCGCCAGCAGCTTGACTACGACAGGGCGTGGCAGTGGCTACACCTTC.

The genes are TRBV7-8 and TRBJ2-3; possible D gene TRBD2, 6 bases. Germline CDR1 and CDR2: SGHVS and FQNEAQ. Trimming pared 8 bases from V and 2 bases from J, leaving 11 bases between. CDR3 size: 13 residues. The CDR3: CASCREFTDTQYF. CDR3 sequence (DNA): TGTGCCAGCTGCCGGGAGTTCACAGATACGCAGTATTTT.

The chain combines TRBV10-1 with TRBJ2-3, with D possibly matching TRBD2 (5 bases). V was shortened by 2 bases and J by 1 base, with 7 bases between the two germline ends. Germline V gene data show CDR1 as WNHNN and CDR2 as SYGVQD (reference sequence). CDR3 length: 14 amino acids. This CDR3 reads CASSEGERTDTQYF. CDR3 sequence (DNA): TGCGCCAGCAGTGAGGGGGAGCGCACAGATACGCAGTATTTT.

This sequence joins TRBV10-3 and TRBJ2-1, with 9 bases matching TRBD2. This CDR3 contains 15 residues. The J segment lost 2 bases and the V segment lost 4 bases, leaving 3 bases of the junction unmatched. Germline V CDR1 and CDR2: ENHRY, SYGVKD. The CDR3 loop is CAISALAGTYNEQFF. CDR3 in DNA: TGTGCCATCAGTGCCCTAGCGGGAACCTACAATGAGCAGTTCTTC.

This chain connects TRBV29-1 to TRBJ1-3; D ambiguous. The germline V gene has CDR1 SQVTM and CDR2 ANQGSEA. The CDR3 is made up of 13 amino acids. The germline V and J ends were trimmed by 4 bases and 8 bases, with 15 bases remaining between them. CDR3 sequence (DNA): TGCAGCGTTGCTTGGGTCCTGTCGGACACCATATATTTT. Translated: CSVAWVLSDTIYF.

This chain uses TRBV19 with TRBJ2-6; 12 positions match TRBD2. The V segment lost 8 bases and the J segment 4 bases; nucleotides outside the gene matches: 12. The CDR3 has 18 amino acids. The germline CDR1 and CDR2 sequences are LNHDA and SQIVND (reference sequence). CDR3 loop: CASAETSGRTSGANVLTF. The CDR3 DNA follows: TGTGCCAGTGCTGAAACTAGCGGGAGGACGAGCGGGGCCAACGTCCTGACTTTC.

The chain is built from TRBV10-2 and TRBJ1-4; 7 bases are a match to TRBD1. The CDR3 runs to 15 residues. The V segment lost 5 bases and the J segment 3 bases; nucleotides outside the gene matches: 6. The germline V gene encodes CDR1 WSHSY and CDR2 SAAADI. This CDR3 reads CASSPDRAPNEKLFF. The CDR3 bases are TGCGCCAGCAGTCCTGACAGGGCCCCTAATGAAAAACTGTTTTTT.